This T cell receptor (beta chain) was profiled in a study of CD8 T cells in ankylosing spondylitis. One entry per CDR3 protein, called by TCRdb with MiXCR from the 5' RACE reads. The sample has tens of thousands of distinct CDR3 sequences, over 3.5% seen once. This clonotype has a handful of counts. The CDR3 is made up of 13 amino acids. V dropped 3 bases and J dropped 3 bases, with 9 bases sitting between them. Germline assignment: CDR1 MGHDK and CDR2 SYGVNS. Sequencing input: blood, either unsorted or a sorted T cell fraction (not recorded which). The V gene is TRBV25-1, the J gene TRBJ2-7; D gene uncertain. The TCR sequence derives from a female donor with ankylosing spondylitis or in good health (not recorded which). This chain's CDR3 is CASSDRTRYEQYF. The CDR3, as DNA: TGTGCCAGCAGTGATCGTACACGCTACGAGCAGTACTTC.